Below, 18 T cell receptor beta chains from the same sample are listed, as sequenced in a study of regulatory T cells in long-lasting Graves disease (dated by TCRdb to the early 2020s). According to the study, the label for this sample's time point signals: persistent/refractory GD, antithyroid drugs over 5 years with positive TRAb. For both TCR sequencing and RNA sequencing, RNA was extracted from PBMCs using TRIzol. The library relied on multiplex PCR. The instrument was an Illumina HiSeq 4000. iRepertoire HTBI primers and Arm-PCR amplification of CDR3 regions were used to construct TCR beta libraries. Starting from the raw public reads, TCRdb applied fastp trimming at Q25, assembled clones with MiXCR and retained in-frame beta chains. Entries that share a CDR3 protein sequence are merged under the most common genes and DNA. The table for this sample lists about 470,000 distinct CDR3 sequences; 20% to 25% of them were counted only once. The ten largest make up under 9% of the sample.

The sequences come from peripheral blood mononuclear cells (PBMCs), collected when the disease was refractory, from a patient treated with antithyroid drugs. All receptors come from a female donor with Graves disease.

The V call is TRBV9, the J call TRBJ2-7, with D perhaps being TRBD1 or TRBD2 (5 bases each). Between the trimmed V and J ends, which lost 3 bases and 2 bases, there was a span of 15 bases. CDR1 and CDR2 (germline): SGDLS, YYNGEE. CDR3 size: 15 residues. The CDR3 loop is CASSGRDGRTYEQYF. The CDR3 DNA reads TGTGCCAGCAGCGGACGGGACGGTCGAACCTACGAGCAGTACTTC.

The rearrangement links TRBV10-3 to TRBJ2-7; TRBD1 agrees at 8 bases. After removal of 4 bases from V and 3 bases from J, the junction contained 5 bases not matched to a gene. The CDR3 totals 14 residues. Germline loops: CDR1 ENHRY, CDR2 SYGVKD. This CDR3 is CAISGDRSLYEQYF. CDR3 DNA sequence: TGTGCCATCAGTGGGGACAGGTCTCTCTACGAGCAGTACTTC.

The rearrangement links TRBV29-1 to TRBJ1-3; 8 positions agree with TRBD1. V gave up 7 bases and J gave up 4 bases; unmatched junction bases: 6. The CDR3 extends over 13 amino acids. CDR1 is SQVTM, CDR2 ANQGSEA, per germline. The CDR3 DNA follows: TGCAGCGCACGGACAGGGATCGGAAACACCATATATTTT. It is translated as CSARTGIGNTIYF.

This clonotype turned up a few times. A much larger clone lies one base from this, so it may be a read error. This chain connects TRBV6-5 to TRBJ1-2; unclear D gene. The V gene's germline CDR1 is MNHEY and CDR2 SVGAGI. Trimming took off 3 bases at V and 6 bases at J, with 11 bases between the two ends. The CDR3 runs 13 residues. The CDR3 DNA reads TGTGCCAGCAGTTATTTGACCGATGATGGCTACACCTTC. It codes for CASSYLTDDGYTF.

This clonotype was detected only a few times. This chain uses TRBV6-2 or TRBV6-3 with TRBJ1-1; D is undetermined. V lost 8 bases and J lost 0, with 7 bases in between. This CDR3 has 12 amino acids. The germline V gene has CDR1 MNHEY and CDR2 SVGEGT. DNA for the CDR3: TGTGCCAGCCACAGATTGAACACTGAAGCTTTCTTT. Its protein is CASHRLNTEAFF.

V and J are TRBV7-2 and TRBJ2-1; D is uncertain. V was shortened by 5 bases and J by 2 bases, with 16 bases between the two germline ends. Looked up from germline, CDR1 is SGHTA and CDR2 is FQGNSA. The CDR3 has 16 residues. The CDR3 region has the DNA TGTGCCAGCAGCCAGTGGACGGAAATTACCTACAATGAGCAGTTCTTC. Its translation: CASSQWTEITYNEQFF.

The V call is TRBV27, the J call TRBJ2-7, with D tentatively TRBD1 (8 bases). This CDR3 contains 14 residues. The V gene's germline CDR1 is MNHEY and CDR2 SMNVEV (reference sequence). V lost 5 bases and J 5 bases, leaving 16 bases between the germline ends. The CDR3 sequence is CASSRGDRWDEQYF. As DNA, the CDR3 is TGTGCCAGCAGTCGGGGGGACAGGTGGGACGAGCAGTACTTC.

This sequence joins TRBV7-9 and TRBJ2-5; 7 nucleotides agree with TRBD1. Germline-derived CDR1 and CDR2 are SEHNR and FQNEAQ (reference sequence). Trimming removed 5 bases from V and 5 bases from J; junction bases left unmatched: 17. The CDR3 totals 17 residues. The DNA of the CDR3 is TGTGCCAGCAGCACACAAAGGGTGGGACAGTTATCGGAGACCCAGTACTTC. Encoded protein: CASSTQRVGQLSETQYF.

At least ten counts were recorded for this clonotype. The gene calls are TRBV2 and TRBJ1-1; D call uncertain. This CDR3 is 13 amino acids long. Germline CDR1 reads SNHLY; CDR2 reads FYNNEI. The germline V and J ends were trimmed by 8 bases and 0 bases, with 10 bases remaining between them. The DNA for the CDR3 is TGTGCCAGCTCCGAGTACATGAACACTGAAGCTTTCTTT. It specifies CASSEYMNTEAFF.

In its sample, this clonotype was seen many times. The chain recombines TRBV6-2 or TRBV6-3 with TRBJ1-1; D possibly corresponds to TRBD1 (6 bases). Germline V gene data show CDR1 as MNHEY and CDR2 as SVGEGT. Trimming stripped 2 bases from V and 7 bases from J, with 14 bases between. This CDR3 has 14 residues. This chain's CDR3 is CASSYMGGPVEAFF. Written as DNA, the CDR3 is TGTGCCAGCAGTTACATGGGGGGCCCAGTTGAAGCTTTCTTT.

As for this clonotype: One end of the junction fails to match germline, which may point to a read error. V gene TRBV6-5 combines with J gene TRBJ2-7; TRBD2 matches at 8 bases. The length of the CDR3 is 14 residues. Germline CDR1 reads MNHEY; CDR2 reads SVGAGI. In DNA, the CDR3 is TGTGCCAGCAGTTACTCGACTAGCGATAACGAGCAGTGCTTC. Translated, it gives CASSYSTSDNEQCF.

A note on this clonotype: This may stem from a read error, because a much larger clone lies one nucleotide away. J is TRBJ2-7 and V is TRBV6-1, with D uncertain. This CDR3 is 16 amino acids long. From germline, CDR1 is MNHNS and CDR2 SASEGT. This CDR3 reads CASNNLPRTASYEQCF. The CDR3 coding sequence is TGTGCCAGCAACAACCTCCCCAGGACGGCGTCCTACGAGCAGTGCTTC.

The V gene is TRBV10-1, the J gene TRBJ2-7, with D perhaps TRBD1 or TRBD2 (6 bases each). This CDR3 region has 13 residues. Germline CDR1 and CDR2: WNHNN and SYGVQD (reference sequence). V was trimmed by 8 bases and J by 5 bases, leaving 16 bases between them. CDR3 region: CASLSGAFDEQYF. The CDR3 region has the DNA TGCGCCAGCCTTTCGGGGGCTTTCGACGAGCAGTACTTC.

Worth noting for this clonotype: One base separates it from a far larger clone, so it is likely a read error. The DNA of the CDR3 is TGTGCCAGCAGTTTCCCTCGCGGGAGCTCCTACGAGCAGTTCTTC. Amino acids: CASSFPRGSSYEQFF. The V call is TRBV12-3 or TRBV12-4, the J call TRBJ2-1; 7 positions match TRBD2. The CDR3 is made up of 15 amino acids. After removal of 3 bases from V and 10 bases from J, the junction contained 12 bases not matched to a gene.

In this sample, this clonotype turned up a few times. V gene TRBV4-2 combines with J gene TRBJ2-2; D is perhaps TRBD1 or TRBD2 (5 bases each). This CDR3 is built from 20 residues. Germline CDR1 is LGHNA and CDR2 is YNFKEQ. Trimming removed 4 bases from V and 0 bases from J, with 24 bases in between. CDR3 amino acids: CASSPRDLFAYPSNTGELFF. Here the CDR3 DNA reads TGTGCCAGCAGCCCCCGGGACCTCTTCGCTTACCCTTCGAACACCGGGGAGCTGTTTTTT.

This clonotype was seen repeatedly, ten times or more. The CDR3: CASSQVLSGETQYF. The CDR3 DNA reads TGTGCCAGCAGCCAAGTTTTAAGCGGAGAGACCCAGTACTTC. The rearrangement uses TRBV3-1 and TRBJ2-5; a weak D match, TRBD2 (5 bases). The CDR3 consists of 14 residues. Germline CDR1 LGHDT, CDR2 YNNKEL (reference sequence). V lost 1 base to trimming and J lost 4 bases, with 10 bases between them.

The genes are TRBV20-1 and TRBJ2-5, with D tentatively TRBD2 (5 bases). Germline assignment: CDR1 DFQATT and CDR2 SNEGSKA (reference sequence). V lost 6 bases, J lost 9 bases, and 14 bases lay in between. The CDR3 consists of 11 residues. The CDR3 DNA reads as TGCAGTGCCGAGGCAAAGGAGGCCCAGTACTTC. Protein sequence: CSAEAKEAQYF.

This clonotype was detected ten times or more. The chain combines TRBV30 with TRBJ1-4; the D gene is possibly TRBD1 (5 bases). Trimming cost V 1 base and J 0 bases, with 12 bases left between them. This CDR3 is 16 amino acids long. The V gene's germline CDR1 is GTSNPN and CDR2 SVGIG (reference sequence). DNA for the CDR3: TGTGCCTGGAGTGAGGGGACGGTGGCAACTAATGAAAAACTGTTTTTT. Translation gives CAWSEGTVATNEKLFF.